These 11 T cell receptor beta chains originate from one sample sequenced in a study of T cells after yellow fever vaccination. TCRdb re-derived calls from the 5' RACE reads in MiXCR, one entry per CDR3 protein. Of 250,000 or so distinct CDR3 sequences in the sample, 6.9% are singletons; the top ten hold 0.85%. The sequences come from CD4+ T cells sorted from PBMCs, collected 15 days after the yellow fever booster vaccination. These receptors were obtained from a man younger than 40 who received the YFV17D yellow fever vaccine.

This clonotype was seen more than once but under ten times. This chain joins TRBV9 and TRBJ2-7; TRBD2 matches 7 bases. The CDR3 totals 14 residues. Trimming cost V 0 bases and J 4 bases; bases outside gene matches: 4. CDR1 is SGDLS, CDR2 YYNGEE, per germline. CDR3 nucleotide sequence: TGTGCCAGCAGCGTAGACGGGGGGTCTTACGAGCAGTACTTC. This codes for CASSVDGGSYEQYF.

This clonotype occurred many times. The chain joins TRBV11-3 to TRBJ2-3, with D maybe TRBD1 (6 bases). Looked up from germline, CDR1 is SGHNT and CDR2 is YENEEA. V lost 5 bases and J 4 bases, leaving 16 bases between the germline ends. The CDR3 runs 15 residues. CDR3: CASSDGLRGPDTQYF. The DNA of the CDR3 is TGTGCCAGCAGCGACGGACTCAGGGGTCCAGATACGCAGTATTTT. The whole variable domain, remainder taken from reference TRBV11-3 and TRBJ2-3, is EAGVVQSPRYKIIEKKQPVAFWCNPISGHNTLYWYLQNLGQGPELLIRYENEEAVDDSQLPKDRFSAERLKGVDSTLKIQPAELGDSAVYLCASSDGLRGPDTQYFGPGTRLTVL.

This clonotype was recorded a few times. One end of the junction varies from germline; a read error may be responsible. The V gene is TRBV6-1, the J gene TRBJ2-7, with D possibly called TRBD1 or TRBD2 (6 bases each). This CDR3 is built from 11 residues. The V gene's germline CDR1 is MNHNS and CDR2 SASEGT. CDR3 coding DNA: TGTGCCAGCAGTGAAAGGGCAGGGGAGGACTTC. As protein: CASSERAGEDF.

This clonotype was counted a single time. The chain is built from TRBV30 and TRBJ1-1; D unclear. CDR1 GTSNPN and CDR2 SVGIG come from the germline V gene (reference sequence). Trimming pared 2 bases from V and 1 base from J, leaving 11 bases between. There are 14 residues in the CDR3. CDR3 residues: CAWSRSVRNTEAFF. DNA of the CDR3: TGTGCCTGGAGTCGCTCCGTACGGAACACTGAAGCTTTCTTT.

This clonotype has more than one count but fewer than ten. The chain carries TRBV18 and TRBJ2-3; TRBD2 matches 12 bases. Looked up from germline, CDR1 is KGHSH and CDR2 is LQKENI. The CDR3 contains 16 residues. Trimming cost V 2 bases and J 11 bases; bases outside gene matches: 11. The CDR3 loop is CASSPYTSGRITRQYF. For the CDR3, the DNA is TGTGCCAGCTCACCATATACTAGCGGGAGGATTACGAGGCAGTATTTT. Combining the CDR3 with reference TRBV18 and TRBJ2-3 gives the whole variable domain NAGVMQNPRHLVRRRGQEARLRCSPMKGHSHVYWYRQLPEEGLKFMVYLQKENIIDESGMPKERFSAEFPKEGPSILRIQQVVRGDSAAYFCASSPYTSGRITRQYFGPGTRLTVL.

This clonotype has a handful of counts. The chain recombines TRBV20-1 with TRBJ1-6; 7 positions match TRBD1. The CDR3 covers 14 residues. The V segment lost 5 bases and the J segment 6 bases; nucleotides outside the gene matches: 7. Germline values: CDR1 DFQATT, CDR2 SNEGSKA (reference sequence). The CDR3 region is CSAGYRGLNSPLHF. The CDR3 region has the DNA TGCAGTGCTGGATACAGGGGCCTTAATTCACCCCTCCACTTT.

The genes are TRBV27 and TRBJ1-4, with TRBD1 as a possible D gene (6 bases). The germline gives CDR1 MNHEY, CDR2 SMNVEV (reference sequence). Trimming stripped 2 bases from V and 2 bases from J, with 9 bases between. The CDR3 totals 15 residues. CDR3 residues: CASSLLGATNEKLFF. The CDR3, as DNA: TGTGCCAGCAGTTTACTGGGGGCGACTAATGAAAAACTGTTTTTT.

This clonotype was counted many times. The chain carries TRBV29-1 and TRBJ2-5, with 8 bases aligning to TRBD1. Trimming took 5 bases from V and 1 from J; bases not matched to a gene: 6. Germline V gene lookup returns CDR1 SQVTM and CDR2 ANQGSEA. The CDR3 has 14 residues. CDR3 sequence (DNA): TGCAGCGTTTGGCAGGGGGCAGGCCAAGAGACCCAGTACTTC. This encodes CSVWQGAGQETQYF.

This clonotype appeared a few times. The chain carries TRBV23-1 and TRBJ2-1; 9 positions agree with TRBD2. TRBV23-1 is sorted into the ORF group, with uncertain function. V shed 0 bases, J shed 8 bases, and the junction held 8 bases outside the gene matches. This CDR3 has 16 amino acids. The CDR3 coding sequence is TGCGCCAGCAGTCAATCGGGGACTAGCAACGAGGATGAGCAGTTCTTC. It is translated as CASSQSGTSNEDEQFF.

This clonotype occurred many times. The chain is built from TRBV6-2 or TRBV6-3 and TRBJ2-3, with TRBD2 matching over 11 bases. The V gene end was trimmed by 6 bases and the J gene end by 11 bases; junction bases not matched to a gene: 19. The CDR3 consists of 17 residues. CDR1 is MNHEY, CDR2 SVGEGT, per germline. CDR3 region: CASRSTSSGRTMNQQYF. CDR3 sequence (DNA): TGTGCCAGCAGAAGCACCTCTAGCGGGAGGACTATGAATCAGCAGTATTTT.

This clonotype has more than one count but fewer than ten. CDR3 loop: CASSPNLQNYGYTF. DNA of the CDR3: TGTGCCAGCTCACCAAACTTACAGAACTATGGCTACACCTTC. The gene calls are TRBV18 and TRBJ1-2; D is unresolved. V shed 2 bases and J shed 2 bases, with 9 bases lying between them. CDR1 is KGHSH and CDR2 is LQKENI in the germline V gene. The CDR3 is made up of 14 amino acids.